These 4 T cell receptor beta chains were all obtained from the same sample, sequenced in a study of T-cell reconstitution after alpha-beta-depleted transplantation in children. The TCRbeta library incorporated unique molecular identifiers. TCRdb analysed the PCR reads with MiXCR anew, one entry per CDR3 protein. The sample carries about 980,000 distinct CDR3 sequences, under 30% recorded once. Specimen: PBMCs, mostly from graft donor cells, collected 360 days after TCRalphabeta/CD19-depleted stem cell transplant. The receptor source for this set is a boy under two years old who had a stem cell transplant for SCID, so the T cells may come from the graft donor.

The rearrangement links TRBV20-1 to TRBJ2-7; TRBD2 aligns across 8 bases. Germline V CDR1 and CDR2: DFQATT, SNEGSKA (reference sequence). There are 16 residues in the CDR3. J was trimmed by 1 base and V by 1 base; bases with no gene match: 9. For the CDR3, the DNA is TGCAGTGCTAGAGGCTATGCGGGGGGCCCTTCCTACGAGCAGTACTTC. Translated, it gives CSARGYAGGPSYEQYF.

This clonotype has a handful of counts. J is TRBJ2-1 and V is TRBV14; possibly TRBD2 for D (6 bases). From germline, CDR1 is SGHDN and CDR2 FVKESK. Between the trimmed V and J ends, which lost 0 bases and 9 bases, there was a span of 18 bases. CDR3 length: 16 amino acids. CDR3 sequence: CASSQESAGLLGEQFF. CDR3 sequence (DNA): TGTGCCAGCAGCCAAGAAAGTGCGGGACTGCTCGGTGAGCAGTTCTTC.

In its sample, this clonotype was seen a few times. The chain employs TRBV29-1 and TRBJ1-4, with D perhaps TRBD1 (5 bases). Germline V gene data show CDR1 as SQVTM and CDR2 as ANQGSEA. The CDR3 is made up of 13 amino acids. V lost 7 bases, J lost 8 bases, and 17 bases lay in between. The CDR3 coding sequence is TGCAGCGCTGCGACCTCAAACAGGGAAAAACTGTTTTTT. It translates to CSAATSNREKLFF.

In nucleotides, the CDR3 is TGCAGTGCTAGGAGACAGCCTAACGGCTACACCTTC. Protein sequence: CSARRQPNGYTF. The chain recombines TRBV20-1 with TRBJ1-2, with D perhaps matching TRBD1 (5 bases). The CDR3 has 12 amino acids. Trimming removed 3 bases from V and 8 bases from J, with 13 bases in between. Per the germline V gene, CDR1 is DFQATT and CDR2 is SNEGSKA (reference sequence).